This T cell receptor (beta chain) was sequenced during a study of shared clonotypes between healthy human individuals. The V gene end was trimmed by 3 bases and the J gene end by 1 base; junction bases not matched to a gene: 1. This CDR3 is 15 amino acids long. Germline CDR1 is SGDLS and CDR2 is YYNGEE. Data came from immunoSEQ multiplex PCR; TCRdb stores just in-frame clones and leaves some out. This table has more than 900,000 clones, approximately 78% appearing once. In regard to this clone: Other DNA sequences within the sample encode an identical CDR3.

This sequence joins TRBV9 and TRBJ2-1; 10 bases are shared with TRBD2. The sequencing sample was made of memory CD4+ T cells from PBMCs. The subset: CD45RA-negative fraction. This sequence originates from a man between 18 and 29 years old in good health. Some clones in this sample may be carry-over from other donors' samples. CDR3 DNA: TGTGCCAGCAGCGGGACTAGCGGATCCTACAATGAGCAGTTCTTC. This gives the protein CASSGTSGSYNEQFF.